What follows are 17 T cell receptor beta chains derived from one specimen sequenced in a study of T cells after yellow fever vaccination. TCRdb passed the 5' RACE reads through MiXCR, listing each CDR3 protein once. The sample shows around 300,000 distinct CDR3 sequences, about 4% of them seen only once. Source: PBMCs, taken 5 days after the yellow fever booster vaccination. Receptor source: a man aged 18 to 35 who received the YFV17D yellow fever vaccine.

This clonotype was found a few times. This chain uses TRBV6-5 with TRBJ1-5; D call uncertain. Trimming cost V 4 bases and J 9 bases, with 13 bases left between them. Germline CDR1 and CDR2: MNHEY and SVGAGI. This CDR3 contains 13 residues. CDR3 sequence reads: CASSSSQSGPQHF. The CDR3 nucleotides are TGTGCCAGCAGTTCGTCACAATCAGGGCCCCAGCATTTT.

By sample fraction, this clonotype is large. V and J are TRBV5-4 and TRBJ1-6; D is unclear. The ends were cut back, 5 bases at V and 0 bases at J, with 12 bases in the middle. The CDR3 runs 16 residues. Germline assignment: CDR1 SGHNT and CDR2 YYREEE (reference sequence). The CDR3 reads CASRAMKGSYNSPLHF. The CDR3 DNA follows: TGTGCCAGCAGGGCCATGAAGGGCTCCTATAATTCACCCCTCCACTTT.

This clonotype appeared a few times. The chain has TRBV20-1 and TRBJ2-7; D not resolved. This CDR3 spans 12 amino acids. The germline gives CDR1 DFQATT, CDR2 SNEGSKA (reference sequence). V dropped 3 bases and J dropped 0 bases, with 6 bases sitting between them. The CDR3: CSASKRSYEQYV. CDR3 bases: TGCAGTGCTAGTAAACGCTCCTACGAGCAGTACGTC.

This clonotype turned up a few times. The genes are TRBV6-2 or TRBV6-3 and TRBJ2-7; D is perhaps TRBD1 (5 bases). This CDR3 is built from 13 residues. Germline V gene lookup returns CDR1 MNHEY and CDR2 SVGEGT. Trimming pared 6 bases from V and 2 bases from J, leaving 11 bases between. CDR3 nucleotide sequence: TGTGCCAGCAGCCTACCCAGGGCCTACGAGCAGTACTTC. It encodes CASSLPRAYEQYF.

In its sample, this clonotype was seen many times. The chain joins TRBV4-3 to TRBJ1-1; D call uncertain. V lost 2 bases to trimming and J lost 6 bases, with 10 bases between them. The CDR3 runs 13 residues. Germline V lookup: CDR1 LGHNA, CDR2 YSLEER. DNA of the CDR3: TGCGCCAGCAGCCAACTCCACGGTCCTGAAGCTTTCTTT. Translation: CASSQLHGPEAFF.

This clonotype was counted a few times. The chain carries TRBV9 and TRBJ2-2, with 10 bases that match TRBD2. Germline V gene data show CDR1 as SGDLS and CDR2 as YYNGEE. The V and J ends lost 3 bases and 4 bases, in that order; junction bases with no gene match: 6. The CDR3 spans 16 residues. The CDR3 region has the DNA TGTGCCAGCAGCGAAGCGGGGGGGACCATCACCGGGGAGCTGTTTTTT. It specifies CASSEAGGTITGELFF. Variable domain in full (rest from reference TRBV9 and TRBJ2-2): DSGVTQTPKHLITATGQRVTLRCSPRSGDLSVYWYQQSLDQGLQFLIQYYNGEERAKGNILERFSAQQFPDLHSELNLSSLELGDSALYFCASSEAGGTITGELFFGEGSRLTVL.

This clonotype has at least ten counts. The CDR3 here is CASSPGWGRGDTQYF. In DNA form, the CDR3 reads TGCGCCAGCAGCCCCGGCTGGGGGCGAGGAGATACGCAGTATTTT. The rearrangement uses TRBV5-1 and TRBJ2-3, with TRBD1 as a possible D gene (6 bases). There are 15 residues in the CDR3. Germline loops: CDR1 SGHRS, CDR2 YFSETQ. V gave up 4 bases and J gave up 5 bases, with 17 bases separating them.

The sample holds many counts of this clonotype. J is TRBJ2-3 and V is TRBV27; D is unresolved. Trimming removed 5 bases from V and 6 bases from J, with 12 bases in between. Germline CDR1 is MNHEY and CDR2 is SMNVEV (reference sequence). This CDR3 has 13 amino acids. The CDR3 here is CASSPANSDTQYF. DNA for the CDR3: TGTGCCAGCAGTCCCGCTAACTCCGATACGCAGTATTTT.

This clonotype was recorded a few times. The CDR3, as DNA: TGTGCCAGCAGTAGCCTACAGGGGAATGAGCAGTTCTTC. This gives the protein CASSSLQGNEQFF. The rearrangement joins TRBV6-5 to TRBJ2-1; 7 bases agree with TRBD1. The CDR3 totals 13 residues. Losses at the gene ends were 5 bases for V and 7 bases for J; bases not matched to a gene: 5. Germline V lookup: CDR1 MNHEY, CDR2 SVGAGI.

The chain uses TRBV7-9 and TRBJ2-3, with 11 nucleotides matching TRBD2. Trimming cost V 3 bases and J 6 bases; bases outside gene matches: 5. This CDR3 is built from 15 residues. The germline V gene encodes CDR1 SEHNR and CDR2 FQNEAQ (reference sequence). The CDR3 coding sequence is TGTGCCAGCAGCTTCTGGACTAGCGGGTCGGATACGCAGTATTTT. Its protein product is CASSFWTSGSDTQYF.

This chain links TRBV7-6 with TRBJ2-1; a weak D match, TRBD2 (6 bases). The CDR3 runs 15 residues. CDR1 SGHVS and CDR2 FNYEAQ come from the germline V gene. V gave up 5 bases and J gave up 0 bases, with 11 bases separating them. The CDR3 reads CASSLLRGSYNEQFF. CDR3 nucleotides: TGTGCCAGCAGCCTGCTGCGGGGCTCCTACAATGAGCAGTTCTTC.

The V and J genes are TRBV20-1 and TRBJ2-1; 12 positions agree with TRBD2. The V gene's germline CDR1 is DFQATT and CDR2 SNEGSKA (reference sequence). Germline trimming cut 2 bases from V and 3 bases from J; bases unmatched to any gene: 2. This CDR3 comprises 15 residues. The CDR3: CSARRLAGDYNEQFF. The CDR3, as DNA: TGCAGTGCTAGACGACTAGCGGGGGACTACAATGAGCAGTTCTTC.

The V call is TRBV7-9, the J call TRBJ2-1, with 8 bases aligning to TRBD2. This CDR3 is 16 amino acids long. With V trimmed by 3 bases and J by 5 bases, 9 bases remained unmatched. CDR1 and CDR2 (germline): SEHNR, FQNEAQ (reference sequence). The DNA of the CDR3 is TGTGCCAGCAGCTTTTCCGGGACTAGATTACACAATGAGCAGTTCTTC. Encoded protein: CASSFSGTRLHNEQFF.

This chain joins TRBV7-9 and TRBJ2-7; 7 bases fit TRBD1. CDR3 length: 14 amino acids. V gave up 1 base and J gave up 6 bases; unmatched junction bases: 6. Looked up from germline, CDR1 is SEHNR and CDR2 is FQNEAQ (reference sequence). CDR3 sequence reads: CASSLDRGFGEQYF. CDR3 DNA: TGTGCCAGCAGCTTAGACAGGGGATTTGGCGAGCAGTACTTC.

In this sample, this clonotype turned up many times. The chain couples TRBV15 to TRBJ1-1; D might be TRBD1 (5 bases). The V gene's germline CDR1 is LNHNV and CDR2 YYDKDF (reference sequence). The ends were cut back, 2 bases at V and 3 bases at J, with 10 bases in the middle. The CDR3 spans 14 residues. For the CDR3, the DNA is TGTGCCACCAGCAGACGGGGCGCATACACTGAAGCTTTCTTT. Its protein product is CATSRRGAYTEAFF.

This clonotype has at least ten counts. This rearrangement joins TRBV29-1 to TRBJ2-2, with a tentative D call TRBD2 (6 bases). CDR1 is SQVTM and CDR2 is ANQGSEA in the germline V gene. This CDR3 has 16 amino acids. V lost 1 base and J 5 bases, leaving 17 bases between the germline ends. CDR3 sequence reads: CSVEAGRGSWTGELFF. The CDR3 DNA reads TGCAGCGTTGAAGCAGGACGGGGGTCTTGGACCGGGGAGCTGTTTTTT.

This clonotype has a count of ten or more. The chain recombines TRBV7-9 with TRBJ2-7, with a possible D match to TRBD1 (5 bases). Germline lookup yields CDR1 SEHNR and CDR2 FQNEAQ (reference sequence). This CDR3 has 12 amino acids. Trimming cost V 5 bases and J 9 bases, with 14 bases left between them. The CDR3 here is CASSHDDQGQYV. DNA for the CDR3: TGTGCCAGCAGCCACGACGATCAGGGGCAGTACGTC.